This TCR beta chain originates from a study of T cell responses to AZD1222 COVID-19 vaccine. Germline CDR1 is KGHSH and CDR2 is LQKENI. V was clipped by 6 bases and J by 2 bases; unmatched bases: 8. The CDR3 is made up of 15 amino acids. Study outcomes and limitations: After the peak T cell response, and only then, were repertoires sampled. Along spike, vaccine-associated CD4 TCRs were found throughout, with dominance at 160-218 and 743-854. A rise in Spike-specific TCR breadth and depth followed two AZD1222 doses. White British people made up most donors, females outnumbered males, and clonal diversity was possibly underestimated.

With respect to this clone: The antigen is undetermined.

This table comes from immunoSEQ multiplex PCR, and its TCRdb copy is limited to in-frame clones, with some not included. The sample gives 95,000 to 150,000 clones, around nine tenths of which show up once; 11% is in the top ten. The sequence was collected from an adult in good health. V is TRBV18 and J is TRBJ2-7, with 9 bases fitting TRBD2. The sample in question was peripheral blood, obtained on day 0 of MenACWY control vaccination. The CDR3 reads CASSPIAGAPYEQYF. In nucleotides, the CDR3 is TGTGCCAGCTCGCCGATAGCGGGAGCGCCCTACGAGCAGTACTTC.